This T cell receptor (beta chain) is from a study of somatic mutations in cytotoxic T cells in rheumatoid arthritis. This clone was recorded once. What it binds is unknown. Study-level results: The study found no significant difference in CD8+ T-cell clonality between rheumatoid arthritis patients and age-matched healthy controls.

Generated by immunoSEQ multiplex PCR, the TCRdb table keeps only in-frame clones and is missing some. The sample holds 15,000 or so clones; roughly four fifths are singletons and the top ten take approximately 20%. CDR1 and CDR2 from the germline V gene are SGHAT and FQNNGV. The junction had 4 bases not matched to a gene; V was cut back by 1 base and J by 2 bases. The CDR3 totals 16 residues. V usage is TRBV11-2 and J usage is TRBJ2-5; 10 bases align to TRBD2. This clonotype originated in an adult with rheumatoid arthritis. The sequencing sample was made of CD8+ T cells sorted from blood. CDR3 in amino acids: CASSLGIAGGQETQYF. The CDR3 coding sequence is TGTGCCAGCAGCTTAGGAATAGCGGGAGGACAAGAGACCCAGTACTTC.